This T cell receptor beta chain was identified during a study of T cell clones after liver transplantation. Study-level background: Immunosuppression withdrawal was tried within 2 years after liver transplantation in this trial. As an antigen-independent comparator, third-party-reactive TCRbeta sequences came from pre-transplant mixed lymphocyte reactions. Study findings and constraints: Donor-reactive sequences fell more than third party-reactive ones, suggesting partial deletion.

Profiled with immunoSEQ multiplex PCR; TCRdb holds only in-frame clones, not every one. In the table there are roughly 100,000 clones, roughly four fifths of which are singletons. The germline gives CDR1 MNHNS, CDR2 SASEGT. V was cut by 4 bases and J by 9 bases, with 14 bases left in between. The CDR3 covers 13 residues. Turning to this clone: Antigen unknown.

The sample consisted of CD4+ T cells from blood, taken approximately 50 months after liver transplant. V usage is TRBV6-1 and J usage is TRBJ2-3, with a tentative D call TRBD2 (5 bases). The sequence was obtained from a human patient who received a liver transplant. Part of the T cell pool may stem from the graft donor. The CDR3 region has the DNA TGTGCCAGCAGTGGGGCTAGCCGGAGGACGCAGTATTTT. The encoded protein is CASSGASRRTQYF.